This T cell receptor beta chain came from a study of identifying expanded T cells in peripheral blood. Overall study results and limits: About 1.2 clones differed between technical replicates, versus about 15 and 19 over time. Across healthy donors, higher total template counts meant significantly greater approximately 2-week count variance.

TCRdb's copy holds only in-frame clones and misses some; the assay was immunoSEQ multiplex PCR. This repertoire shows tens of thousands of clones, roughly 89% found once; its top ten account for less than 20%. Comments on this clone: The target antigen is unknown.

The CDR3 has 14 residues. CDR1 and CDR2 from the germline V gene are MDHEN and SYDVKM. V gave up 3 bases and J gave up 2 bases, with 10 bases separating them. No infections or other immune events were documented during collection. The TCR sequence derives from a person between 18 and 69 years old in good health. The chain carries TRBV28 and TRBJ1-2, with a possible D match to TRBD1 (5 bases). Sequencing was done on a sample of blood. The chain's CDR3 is CASSLTVENYGYTF. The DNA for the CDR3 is TGTGCCAGCAGTTTGACAGTAGAAAACTATGGCTACACCTTC.